This T cell receptor beta chain was profiled in a study of glioma-infiltrating T cells. As concerns this clonotype: Its antigen is currently unknown.

The study's findings and limits: Gliomas, especially low-grade, showed above-expected tissue-blood divergence; non-neoplastic patients showed below.

Trimming removed 3 bases from V and 0 bases from J, with 7 bases in between. CDR1 is LNHDA, CDR2 SQIVND, per germline (reference sequence). CDR3 length: 14 residues. TCR alpha and beta CDR3 regions were amplified from RNA using iRepertoire nested multiplex PCR. Tissue mRNA or PBMC total RNA, roughly 90-450 ng, went into one-step reverse transcription and amplification. TCRdb fed the multiplex PCR reads into MiXCR, producing one record per CDR3 protein. In the table there are 150,000 or so distinct CDR3 sequences, about two fifths of which are singletons. Sequencing was done on a sample of glioma tissue, nonneoplastic brain tissue, or PBMCs (not recorded which). The chain has TRBV19 and TRBJ2-3; D is undetermined. The source of this sequence is a human donor with low-grade glioma or glioblastoma, undergoing nonglioma brain surgery, or in good health (not recorded which). The CDR3 nucleotides read TGTGCCAGTAGTATTTCGGACAGCACAGATACGCAGTATTTT. Encoded protein: CASSISDSTDTQYF.